This T cell receptor (beta chain) was captured in a study of long-term antiretroviral therapy in people with HIV. Researchers report immunoSEQ v3.0 was run at survey level. Produced via immunoSEQ multiplex PCR; TCRdb's table is partial and in-frame only. The sample records tens of thousands of clones, about 90% being singletons. V was pared by 1 base and J by 0 bases, with 8 bases between. The germline gives CDR1 GTSNPN, CDR2 SVGIG (reference sequence). There are 14 residues in the CDR3. V and J are TRBV30 and TRBJ2-3; D uncertain. The TCR originated in a man between 45 and 60 years old with HIV. The sequences come from unsorted PBMCs, collected 2 years after starting antiretroviral therapy. This chain's CDR3 is CAWSGGGSTDTQYF. The CDR3 region has the DNA TGTGCCTGGAGTGGTGGCGGAAGCACAGATACGCAGTATTTT.